This T cell receptor beta chain was retrieved from a study of blood T cell repertoires in COVID-19. Study details: Specimens from acute and convalescent COVID-19 originated in the United States, Italy and Spain. Sources were T cells, B-cell-depleted T cells, or PBMCs; the material itself was cDNA or gDNA.

The V gene end was trimmed by 0 bases and the J gene end by 5 bases; junction bases not matched to a gene: 5. Per the germline V gene, CDR1 is SEHNR and CDR2 is FQNEAQ (reference sequence). This CDR3 has 16 amino acids. This clone was seen more than once but under ten times. Authors' processing steps: Reference gene primer amplification in the assay estimated nucleated cell counts. The data were produced by immunoSEQ multiplex PCR, yet TCRdb's version contains in-frame clones alone and is incomplete. V and J calls and clone size are copied from that table; D and trimming were computed from the DNA. The top ten hold roughly a fifth of the sample, which has roughly 32,000 clones, roughly 87% seen once.

Source material: peripheral blood. The chain couples TRBV7-9 to TRBJ2-1; 9 bases fit TRBD1. The sequence was obtained from a man older than 75 with acute or convalescent COVID-19. The CDR3, as DNA: TGTGCCAGCAGCTTAGCACAGGGGGCGTACGACAATGAGCAGTTCTTC. Translating it yields CASSLAQGAYDNEQFF.